The 11 T cell receptor beta chains presented below share a single source sample, sequenced in a study of cytomegalovirus exposure and HLA in healthy donors. 60 Vbeta and 13 Jbeta primers were used in PCR. Clones were sequenced by immunoSEQ multiplex PCR, and TCRdb holds only the in-frame ones, with some missing. Of 180,000 or so clones detected, 75% to 85% appear once; the ten largest clones hold 2% to 2.5%. Sequenced: PBMCs. Receptors originate from a woman aged 50 to 65 in good health and CMV-seronegative.

In this sample, this clone turned up a few times. The J gene is TRBJ1-4, the V gene TRBV6-5; D is unclear. The germline V and J ends were trimmed by 3 bases and 3 bases, with 8 bases remaining between them. This CDR3 has 14 amino acids. Looked up from germline, CDR1 is MNHEY and CDR2 is SVGAGI. The DNA for the CDR3 is TGTGCCAGCAGTTATGACGGGTCTAATGAAAAACTGTTTTTT. Protein sequence: CASSYDGSNEKLFF.

The genes are TRBV21-1 and TRBJ2-7; the table's D call TRBD1 went unverified against the DNA. TRBV21-1 counts as a pseudogene. The CDR3 runs to 14 residues. The CDR3 nucleotides read TGTGCCAGCAGCAAGAAGAACAGATCCTACGAGCAGTACTTC. Its translation: CASSKKNRSYEQYF.

This rearrangement joins TRBV4-2 to TRBJ2-1; the D gene is possibly TRBD2 (5 bases). The V and J ends lost 3 bases and 5 bases respectively, with 11 bases between them. This CDR3 contains 14 residues. Germline CDR1 LGHNA, CDR2 YNFKEQ. This CDR3 reads CASSQSLRDNEQFF. DNA of the CDR3: TGTGCCAGCAGCCAGAGCTTGCGGGACAATGAGCAGTTCTTC.

The CDR3 region has the DNA TGCAGCGTTGGCGGGGGTGGCTACACCTTC. It codes for CSVGGGGYTF. The V call is TRBV29-1, the J call TRBJ1-2, with D possibly being TRBD1 (5 bases). CDR3 length: 10 residues. Germline V gene lookup returns CDR1 SQVTM and CDR2 ANQGSEA. Trimming shortened V by 4 bases and J by 7 bases, and 7 bases separated the two germline ends. The whole variable domain, remainder taken from reference TRBV29-1 and TRBJ1-2, is SAVISQKPSRDICQRGTSLTIQCQVDSQVTMMFWYRQQPGQSLTLIATANQGSEATYESGFVIDKFPISRPNLTFSTLTVSNMSPEDSSIYLCSVGGGGYTFGSGTRLTVV.

J is TRBJ2-5 and V is TRBV10-3; TRBD1 matches 9 bases. The J call could be wrong; TRBJ2-7 is a better fit for the DNA end. The CDR3 runs to 14 residues. CDR1 ENHRY and CDR2 SYGVKD come from the germline V gene. In DNA, the CDR3 is TGTGCCATCAGTTTGGGACAGGGATCCTACGAGCAGTACTTC. This gives the protein CAISLGQGSYEQYF.

The chain combines TRBV19 with TRBJ2-1; D call uncertain. V gave up 4 bases and J gave up 4 bases, with 8 bases separating them. The germline V gene encodes CDR1 LNHDA and CDR2 SQIVND (reference sequence). This CDR3 comprises 13 residues. CDR3 sequence: CASSRSRYNEQFF. The CDR3 DNA is TGTGCCAGTAGTAGATCGAGGTACAATGAGCAGTTCTTC. Variable domain in full (rest from reference TRBV19 and TRBJ2-1): DGGITQSPKYLFRKEGQNVTLSCEQNLNHDAMYWYRQDPGQGLRLIYYSQIVNDFQKGDIAEGYSVSREKKESFPLTVTSAQKNPTAFYLCASSRSRYNEQFFGPGTRLTVL.

The V call is TRBV28, the J call TRBJ2-2, with D perhaps TRBD1 (7 bases). V shed 4 bases and J shed 4 bases, with 16 bases lying between them. The germline V gene has CDR1 MDHEN and CDR2 SYDVKM. The CDR3 runs to 16 residues. CDR3 sequence: CASSSTYRGGTGELFF. In DNA, the CDR3 is TGTGCCAGCAGTTCAACCTACAGGGGAGGCACCGGGGAGCTGTTTTTT.

This clone has a handful of counts. This chain connects TRBV29-1 to TRBJ1-1; TRBD1 matches at 7 bases. The germline CDR1 and CDR2 sequences are SQVTM and ANQGSEA. This CDR3 is built from 14 residues. The V gene end was trimmed by 6 bases and the J gene end by 9 bases; junction bases not matched to a gene: 16. CDR3 nucleotides: TGCAGCGTAGATCCGGGACAGAAGCTTTTCAAAGCTTTCTTT. This sequence encodes CSVDPGQKLFKAFF.

This clone was detected only once. The chain has TRBV2 and TRBJ1-2; a weak D match, TRBD1 (5 bases). The CDR3 is made up of 16 amino acids. V dropped 1 base and J dropped 4 bases, with 16 bases sitting between them. CDR1 SNHLY and CDR2 FYNNEI come from the germline V gene. This CDR3 is CASSEDRNSLTYGYTF. CDR3 in DNA: TGTGCCAGCAGTGAAGACAGGAACAGCTTAACCTATGGCTACACCTTC.

The V and J genes are TRBV7-9 and TRBJ2-7, with 10 bases identical to TRBD2. Germline CDR1 SEHNR, CDR2 FQNEAQ (reference sequence). After removal of 0 bases from V and 1 base from J, the junction contained 9 bases not matched to a gene. This CDR3 is 18 amino acids long. This chain's CDR3 is CASSLAQREGPRSYEQYF. CDR3 sequence (DNA): TGTGCCAGCAGCTTAGCCCAGCGGGAGGGCCCCCGGTCCTACGAGCAGTACTTC.

V is TRBV7-2 and J is TRBJ2-1; 7 bases map to TRBD2. The CDR3 has 12 amino acids. Germline V gene lookup returns CDR1 SGHTA and CDR2 FQGNSA. Trimming cost V 5 bases and J 9 bases; bases outside gene matches: 4. Written as DNA, the CDR3 is TGTGCCAGCAGCCGGGCGGGGGTTGAGCAGTTCTTC. It encodes CASSRAGVEQFF. Full variable domain (missing parts from reference TRBV7-2 and TRBJ2-1): GAGVSQSPSNKVTEKGKDVELRCDPISGHTALYWYRQSLGQGLEFLIYFQGNSAPDKSGLPSDRFSAERTGGSVSTLTIQRTQQEDSAVYLCASSRAGVEQFFGPGTRLTVL.